Listed below are T cell receptor beta chains from one sample, sequenced in a study of PD-L1 blockade in urothelial cancer. Data came from immunoSEQ multiplex PCR; TCRdb stores just in-frame clones and leaves some out. Found here are 55,000 to 70,000 clones, approximately 80% of them singletons; the top ten hold 4% to 5%. The material sequenced was PBMCs, taken around atezolizumab (anti-PD-L1) treatment. Receptor source: a man aged 65-85 years with urothelial cancer. The CDR3 runs from the conserved cysteine through the conserved F or W. The D gene is left open where the match is weak. Clone sizes are given selectively: once, few, many, or a class where the clone is expanded.

size: NA; V: TRBV7-8; J: TRBJ1-2; D: NA; CDR3: CASSLKGRQGINYGYTF; DNA: TGTGCCAGCAGCTTAAAAGGGCGGCAGGGGATTAACTATGGCTACACCTTC
size: NA; V: TRBV5-1; J: TRBJ1-3; D: TRBD1; CDR3: CASSLEGQISGNTIYF; DNA: TGCGCCAGCAGCTTGGAGGGACAGATCTCTGGAAACACCATATATTTT
size: many; V: TRBV7-9; J: TRBJ1-5; D: TRBD1; CDR3: CASSSGGTGRVQPQHF; DNA: TGTGCCAGCAGCTCTGGTGGGACAGGGAGGGTTCAGCCCCAGCATTTT
size: NA; V: TRBV5-5; J: TRBJ2-3; D: TRBD1; CDR3: CASSTGQASPTDTQYF; DNA: TGTGCCAGCAGCACGGGACAGGCCAGCCCCACAGATACGCAGTATTTT
size: NA; V: TRBV6-1; J: TRBJ2-1; D: NA; CDR3: CASSLRTTGNEQFF; DNA: TGTGCCAGCAGTTTGAGGACTACCGGCAATGAGCAGTTCTTC
size: NA; V: TRBV6-1; J: TRBJ2-5; D: TRBD2; CDR3: CASSEGVAGGETQYF; DNA: TGTGCCAGCAGTGAAGGGGTAGCGGGAGGAGAGACCCAGTACTTC
size: NA; V: TRBV28; J: TRBJ2-7; D: NA; CDR3: CASSLSGASLYEQYF; DNA: TGTGCCAGCAGTTTATCAGGGGCGTCCCTCTACGAGCAGTACTTC
size: NA; V: TRBV7-3; J: TRBJ1-5; D: NA; CDR3: CASSSIGLNSNQPQHF; DNA: TGTGCCAGCAGCTCAATCGGACTCAATAGCAATCAGCCCCAGCATTTT
size: NA; V: TRBV5-5; J: TRBJ2-4; D: NA; CDR3: CASSRTVSQNIQYF; DNA: TGTGCCAGCAGCAGGACAGTATCCCAAAACATTCAGTACTTC
size: NA; V: TRBV11-1; J: TRBJ2-5; D: NA; CDR3: CASSSRTIQETQYF; DNA: TGTGCCAGCAGCAGCCGGACAATCCAAGAGACCCAGTACTTC
size: NA; V: TRBV18; J: TRBJ1-2; D: NA; CDR3: CASSPVQGGYIDPNYGYTF; DNA: TGTGCCAGCTCACCCGTACAAGGAGGATACATAGACCCTAACTATGGCTACACCTTC
size: NA; V: TRBV6-5; J: TRBJ2-1; D: NA; CDR3: CASSYWGSSYNEQFF; DNA: TGTGCCAGCAGTTACTGGGGCAGTTCCTACAATGAGCAGTTCTTC
size: NA; V: TRBV10-2; J: TRBJ2-5; D: TRBD1; CDR3: CASSNRGETQYF; DNA: TGCGCCAGCAGTAACAGGGGAGAGACCCAGTACTTC
size: once; V: TRBV5-1; J: TRBJ1-5; D: TRBD1; CDR3: CASSTGDSNQPQHF; DNA: TGCGCCAGCAGTACAGGGGATAGCAATCAGCCCCAGCATTTT
size: NA; V: TRBV2; J: TRBJ1-2; D: TRBD1; CDR3: CASSGTGGNGYTF; DNA: TGTGCCAGCAGTGGGACAGGGGGTAATGGCTACACCTTC
size: NA; V: TRBV7-9; J: TRBJ1-1; D: NA; CDR3: CASSLPYSEAFF; DNA: TGTGCCAGCAGCTTACCCTACAGTGAAGCTTTCTTT
size: NA; V: TRBV2; J: TRBJ1-2; D: NA; CDR3: CASSDSDGRSGGYTF; DNA: TGTGCCAGCAGTGATAGCGACGGGAGGTCCGGAGGCTACACCTTC
size: NA; V: TRBV6-5; J: TRBJ2-1; D: TRBD2; CDR3: CASMVAGGPNEQFF; DNA: TGTGCCAGCATGGTAGCGGGAGGGCCCAATGAGCAGTTCTTC
size: once; V: TRBV5-6; J: TRBJ2-5; D: NA; CDR3: CASSSDRQETQYF; DNA: TGTGCCAGCAGCTCTGACAGGCAAGAGACCCAGTACTTC
size: NA; V: TRBV6-5; J: TRBJ2-1; D: TRBD2; CDR3: CASRPGTSGNEQFF; DNA: TGTGCCAGCAGACCCGGGACTAGCGGGAATGAGCAGTTCTTC
size: NA; V: TRBV10-2; J: TRBJ1-2; D: NA; CDR3: CASSEIEGSDYGYTF; DNA: TGCGCCAGCAGTGAAATTGAGGGAAGTGACTATGGCTACACCTTC
size: NA; V: TRBV7-9; J: TRBJ2-2; D: TRBD1; CDR3: CATRQGNTGELFF; DNA: TGTGCCACCCGACAGGGGAACACCGGGGAGCTGTTTTTT
size: NA; V: TRBV18; J: TRBJ1-4; D: TRBD1; CDR3: CASSQQGTSNEKLFF; DNA: TGTGCCAGCTCACAACAGGGGACTTCTAATGAAAAACTGTTTTTT
size: NA; V: TRBV29-1; J: TRBJ1-1; D: NA; CDR3: CSVARGEGLEAFF; DNA: TGCAGCGTGGCCCGGGGGGAAGGGCTTGAAGCTTTCTTT
size: NA; V: TRBV5-1; J: TRBJ2-2; D: NA; CDR3: CASSRELLPTGELFF; DNA: TGCGCCAGCAGCCGGGAGCTACTCCCTACCGGGGAGCTGTTTTTT
size: NA; V: TRBV18; J: TRBJ2-7; D: TRBD1; CDR3: CASSPPGQLSRGEQYF; DNA: TGTGCCAGCTCACCACCGGGACAGCTAAGCCGTGGCGAGCAGTACTTC
size: NA; V: TRBV9; J: TRBJ1-4; D: TRBD1; CDR3: CASSEGQGQRGEKLFF; DNA: TGTGCCAGCAGCGAGGGACAGGGCCAACGGGGGGAAAAACTGTTTTTT
size: once; V: TRBV9; J: TRBJ2-5; D: NA; CDR3: CASSVAGNQETQYF; DNA: TGTGCCAGCAGCGTTGCCGGGAACCAAGAGACCCAGTACTTC
size: NA; V: TRBV5-1; J: TRBJ2-3; D: NA; CDR3: CASSPGEDTDTQYF; DNA: TGCGCCAGCAGCCCGGGGGAAGACACAGATACGCAGTATTTT
size: NA; V: TRBV4-2; J: TRBJ1-1; D: TRBD1; CDR3: CASSPAWGTGLNTEAFF; DNA: TGTGCCAGCAGCCCTGCATGGGGGACAGGGCTGAACACTGAAGCTTTCTTT
size: NA; V: TRBV5-1; J: TRBJ2-7; D: TRBD1; CDR3: CASTPGTGGGEQYF; DNA: TGCGCCAGCACCCCGGGGACAGGGGGCGGCGAGCAGTACTTC
size: NA; V: TRBV7-9; J: TRBJ2-1; D: TRBD2; CDR3: CASSRSLAGVDNEQFF; DNA: TGTGCCAGCAGCCGTTCACTAGCGGGAGTAGACAATGAGCAGTTCTTC
size: NA; V: TRBV9; J: TRBJ2-2; D: TRBD2; CDR3: CASSVGRALAGPLGNTGELFF; DNA: TGTGCCAGCAGCGTAGGGAGAGCGCTAGCGGGACCCCTAGGGAACACCGGGGAGCTGTTTTTT
size: NA; V: TRBV30; J: TRBJ2-5; D: NA; CDR3: CAWSVGLRETQYF; DNA: TGTGCCTGGAGTGTAGGTCTCAGGGAGACCCAGTACTTC
size: NA; V: TRBV7-9; J: TRBJ1-1; D: NA; CDR3: CASSLGGMNTEAFF; DNA: TGTGCCAGCAGCTTAGGCGGAATGAACACTGAAGCTTTCTTT
size: NA; V: TRBV25-1; J: TRBJ2-1; D: NA; CDR3: CASSEFVGGPGSYNEQFF; DNA: TGTGCCAGCAGTGAATTTGTCGGGGGGCCCGGCTCCTACAATGAGCAGTTCTTC
size: NA; V: TRBV10-1; J: TRBJ2-7; D: NA; CDR3: CDGGFEQYF; DNA: TGCGACGGAGGGTTCGAGCAGTACTTC
size: NA; V: TRBV5-1; J: TRBJ2-5; D: NA; CDR3: CASSSGTNQETQYF; DNA: TGCGCCAGCAGCTCCGGGACAAACCAAGAGACCCAGTACTTC
size: NA; V: TRBV19; J: TRBJ2-7; D: TRBD2; CDR3: CASSMSVAGHYEQYF; DNA: TGTGCCAGTAGTATGAGCGTAGCGGGACACTACGAGCAGTACTTC
size: NA; V: TRBV4-2; J: TRBJ2-7; D: NA; CDR3: CASSQQTTTYEQYF; DNA: TGTGCCAGCAGCCAACAGACTACAACCTACGAGCAGTACTTC
size: once; V: TRBV2; J: TRBJ2-2; D: NA; CDR3: CASSDIRDTGELFF; DNA: TGTGCCAGCAGCGATATCCGGGACACCGGGGAGCTGTTTTTT
size: NA; V: TRBV18; J: TRBJ2-1; D: NA; CDR3: CASSPPRRFAYNEQFF; DNA: TGTGCCAGCTCACCACCGAGGCGATTCGCATACAATGAGCAGTTCTTC
size: NA; V: TRBV6-4; J: TRBJ1-1; D: NA; CDR3: CASSPEANTEAFF; DNA: TGTGCCAGCAGTCCCGAGGCGAACACTGAAGCTTTCTTT
size: NA; V: TRBV19; J: TRBJ1-1; D: NA; CDR3: CASSITGRAFF; DNA: TGTGCCAGTAGTATAACAGGGAGAGCTTTCTTT
size: NA; V: TRBV25-1; J: TRBJ2-2; D: NA; CDR3: CASSRGTGELFF; DNA: TGTGCCAGCAGTCGGGGCACCGGGGAGCTGTTTTTT
size: NA; V: TRBV6-1; J: TRBJ2-3; D: TRBD2; CDR3: CASSEGRGSSQYF; DNA: TGTGCCAGCAGTGAAGGGCGCGGGAGTAGCCAGTATTTT
size: few; V: TRBV6-5; J: TRBJ1-4; D: TRBD1; CDR3: CASSGHGTVNEKLFF; DNA: TGTGCCAGCAGTGGTCACGGGACAGTTAATGAAAAACTGTTTTTT
size: NA; V: TRBV5-6; J: TRBJ1-1; D: NA; CDR3: CASSHSYGGSMTEAFF; DNA: TGTGCCAGCAGCCACTCTTATGGGGGCTCCATGACTGAAGCTTTCTTT
size: NA; V: TRBV19; J: TRBJ1-4; D: TRBD1; CDR3: CASSVQGATNEKLFF; DNA: TGTGCCAGTAGTGTACAGGGGGCAACTAATGAAAAACTGTTTTTT
size: NA; V: TRBV30; J: TRBJ2-2; D: NA; CDR3: CAWSANTGELFF; DNA: TGTGCCTGGAGCGCGAACACCGGGGAGCTGTTTTTT
size: NA; V: TRBV5-6; J: TRBJ1-2; D: TRBD1; CDR3: CASSYETGGYGYTF; DNA: TGTGCCAGCAGCTATGAGACAGGGGGCTATGGCTACACCTTC
size: NA; V: TRBV29-1; J: TRBJ2-7; D: TRBD2; CDR3: CSVEGGGLAGSYEQYF; DNA: TGCAGCGTTGAGGGGGGTGGCCTAGCGGGATCCTACGAGCAGTACTTC